The sequence of this T cell receptor beta chain was determined in a study of T cell clonotyping in hematopoietic cell transplantation (dated by TCRdb to the early 2020s). About the study as a whole: Recipient samples taken before transplant were collected after cytoreduction. The study collected 120 to 150 blood samples from 30 to 40 consecutive transplant recipients and their related donors. Patients were recruited between September 2015 and 2017 and followed until late 2020 or death. The investigation overall reported the following: Just a small fraction of recipient repertoires overlapped with donor repertoires, and more than 95% appeared de novo at the given depth. Broader posttransplant TCR repertoire diversity was predicted by donor and pretransplant recipient Inverse Simpson Index values. The sample size was limited, and CD4 and CD8 repertoire contributions could not be separated because cells were not sorted. After transplant, TCR diversity in recipients dropped, and pathologically expanded clonotypes climbed progressively between day 30 and day 180.

Measured from the cysteine to the phenylalanine, the CDR3 is 14 residues long. The kept DNA is CDR3 alone, 42 bases in frame from the first base. In the germline V gene, CDR1 corresponds to SQVTM and CDR2 to ANQGSEA. V and J are trimmed by 6 bases and 3 bases, and the gene matches miss 6 bases of the junction. According to the study, the label for this sample's time point signals: recipient sample about 28 days before transplant, after cytoreduction. Blood samples were obtained from recipients approximately 28 days before transplant and at days 30, 100 and 180 after transplant. Nuclei Lysis Solution was used to extract genomic DNA from fresh or cryopreserved unfractionated peripheral blood mononuclear cells. On this clone itself: The antigen it binds to is not known. Per-base quality was not reported, and no clone a single base away is much larger than it.

TCR beta CDR3 regions were amplified from genomic DNA with the immunoSEQ assay, a bias-controlled multiplex PCR using V- and J-specific primers. A proprietary barcode and Illumina adapter sequences were added to the CDR3 amplicons in a second PCR step. An Illumina MiSeq instrument was used for sequencing of the CDR3 libraries. The authors' analysis ran thus. Export and quality control were handled in immunoSEQ Analyzer 3.0, while downstream analyses relied on R Bioconductor and Immunarch. Only productive rearrangements in the normalized downsampled data set were used to calculate repertoire metrics. In the normalized cohort, clonotypes with more than 5 templates were defined as pathologically expanded. Repertoire diversity was measured with the Inverse Simpson Index. To capture all clonotypes, CMV-specificity analyses were performed on the non-normalized data set. Not all clones reach the TCRdb copy of this immuneACCESS table, which keeps in-frame sequences only. Checked studies attribute under half of the gap to unresolved V genes and leave the rest unexplained. V, J and clone size are taken as reported in that table, and D and trimming were inferred from the DNA itself. Within this sample are around 10,000 clones, with roughly nine tenths of them counted one time only. The ten largest make up more than 10% of the sample.

The receptor was isolated from a middle-aged woman with acute myeloid leukemia. Some clones in this sample may be carry-over from other donors' samples. The starting material was peripheral blood mononuclear cells, obtained before stem cell transplant. The rearrangement joined TRBV29-1 to TRBJ2-1, with 9 bases aligning to TRBD1. The base sequence is TGCAGCGTCGCTCGGGACAGGGACTACAATGAGCAGTTCTTC. The translation is CSVARDRDYNEQFF.